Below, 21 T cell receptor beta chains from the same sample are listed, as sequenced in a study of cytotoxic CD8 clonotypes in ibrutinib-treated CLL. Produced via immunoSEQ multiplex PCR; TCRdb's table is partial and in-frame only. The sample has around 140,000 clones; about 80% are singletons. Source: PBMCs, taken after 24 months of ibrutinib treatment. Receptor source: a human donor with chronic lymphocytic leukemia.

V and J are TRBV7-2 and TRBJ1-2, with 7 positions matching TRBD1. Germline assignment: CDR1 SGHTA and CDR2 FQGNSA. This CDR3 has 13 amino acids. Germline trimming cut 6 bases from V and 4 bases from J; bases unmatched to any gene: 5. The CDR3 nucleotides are TGTGCCAGCAGGTCGACAGGGCCCTATGGCTACACCTTC. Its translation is CASRSTGPYGYTF.

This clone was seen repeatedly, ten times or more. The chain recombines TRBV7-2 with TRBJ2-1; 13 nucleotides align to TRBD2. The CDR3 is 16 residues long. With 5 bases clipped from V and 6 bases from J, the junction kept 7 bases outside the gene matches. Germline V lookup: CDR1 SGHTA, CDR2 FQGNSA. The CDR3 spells CASSAPGLAGVNEQFF. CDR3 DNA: TGTGCCAGCAGCGCGCCCGGACTAGCGGGGGTCAATGAGCAGTTCTTC.

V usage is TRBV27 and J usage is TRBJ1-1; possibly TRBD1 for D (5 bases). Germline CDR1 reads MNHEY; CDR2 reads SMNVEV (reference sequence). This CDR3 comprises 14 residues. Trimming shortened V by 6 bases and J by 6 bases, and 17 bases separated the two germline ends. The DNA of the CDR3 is TGTGCCAGCAGCCCCCCGGGGGGGTTCCCTGAAGCTTTCTTT. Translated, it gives CASSPPGGFPEAFF.

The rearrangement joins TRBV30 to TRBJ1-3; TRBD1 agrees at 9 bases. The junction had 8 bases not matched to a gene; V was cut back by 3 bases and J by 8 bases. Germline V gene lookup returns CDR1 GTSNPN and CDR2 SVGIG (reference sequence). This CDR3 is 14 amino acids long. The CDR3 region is CAWSRDRVTDTIYF. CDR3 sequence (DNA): TGTGCCTGGAGCCGGGACAGGGTGACGGACACCATATATTTT.

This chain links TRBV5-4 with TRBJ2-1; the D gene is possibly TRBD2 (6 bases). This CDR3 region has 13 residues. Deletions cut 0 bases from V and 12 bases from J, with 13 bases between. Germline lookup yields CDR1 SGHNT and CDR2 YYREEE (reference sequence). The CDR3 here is CASSLGEAGMQFF. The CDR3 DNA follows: TGTGCCAGCAGCTTGGGGGAGGCCGGGATGCAGTTCTTC. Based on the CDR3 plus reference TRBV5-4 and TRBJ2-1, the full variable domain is ETGVTQSPTHLIKTRGQQVTLRCSSQSGHNTVSWYQQALGQGPQFIFQYYREEENGRGNFPPRFSGLQFPNYSSELNVNALELDDSALYLCASSLGEAGMQFFGPGTRLTVL.

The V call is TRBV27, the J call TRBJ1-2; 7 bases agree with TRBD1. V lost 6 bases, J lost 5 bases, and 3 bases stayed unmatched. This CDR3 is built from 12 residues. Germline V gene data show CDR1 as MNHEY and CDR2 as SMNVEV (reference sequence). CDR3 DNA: TGTGCCAGCAGACCACAGGGGTATGGCTACACCTTC. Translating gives CASRPQGYGYTF.

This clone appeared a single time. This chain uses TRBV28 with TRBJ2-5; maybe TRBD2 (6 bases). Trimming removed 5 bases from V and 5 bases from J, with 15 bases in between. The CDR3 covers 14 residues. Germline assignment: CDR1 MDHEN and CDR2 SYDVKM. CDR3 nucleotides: TGTGCCAGCAGTCCCTCAAATGGGGGGGAGACCCAGTACTTC. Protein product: CASSPSNGGETQYF.

In DNA, the CDR3 is TGCGCCAGCAGCTTGGGTACAGGGAGAAATGGCTACACCTTC. This codes for CASSLGTGRNGYTF. The chain uses TRBV5-1 and TRBJ1-2, with a weak D call TRBD1 (6 bases). The CDR3 spans 14 residues. Trimming shortened V by 0 bases and J by 6 bases, and 12 bases separated the two germline ends. Germline values: CDR1 SGHRS, CDR2 YFSETQ.

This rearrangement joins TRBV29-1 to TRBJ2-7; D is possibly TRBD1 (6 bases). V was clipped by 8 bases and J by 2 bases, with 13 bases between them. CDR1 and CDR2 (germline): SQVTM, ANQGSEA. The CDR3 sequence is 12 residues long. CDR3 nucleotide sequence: TGCAGCTACCGGGACATTGCCTACGAGCAGTACTTC. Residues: CSYRDIAYEQYF.

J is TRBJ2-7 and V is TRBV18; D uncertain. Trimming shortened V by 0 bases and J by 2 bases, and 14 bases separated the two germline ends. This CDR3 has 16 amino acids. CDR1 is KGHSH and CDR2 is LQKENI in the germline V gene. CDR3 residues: CASSPPVAHQAYEQYF. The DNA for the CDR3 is TGTGCCAGCTCACCACCGGTGGCACACCAGGCCTACGAGCAGTACTTC.

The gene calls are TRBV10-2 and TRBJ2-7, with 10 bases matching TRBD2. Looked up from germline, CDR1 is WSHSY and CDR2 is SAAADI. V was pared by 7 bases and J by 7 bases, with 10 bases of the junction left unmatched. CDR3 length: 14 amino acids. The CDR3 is CASKRGLAGVEQYF. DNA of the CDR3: TGCGCCAGCAAGAGGGGGCTAGCGGGAGTGGAGCAGTACTTC.

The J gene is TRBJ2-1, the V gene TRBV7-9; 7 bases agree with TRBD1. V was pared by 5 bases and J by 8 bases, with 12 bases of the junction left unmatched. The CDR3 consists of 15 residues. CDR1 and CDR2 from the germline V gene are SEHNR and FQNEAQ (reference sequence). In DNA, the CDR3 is TGTGCCAGCAGCCCCCGCCGACAGGGTCGGCATGAGCAGTTCTTC. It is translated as CASSPRRQGRHEQFF. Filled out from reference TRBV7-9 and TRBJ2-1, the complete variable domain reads DTGVSQNPRHKITKRGQNVTFRCDPISEHNRLYWYRQTLGQGPEFLTYFQNEAQLEKSRLLSDRFSAERPKGSFSTLEIQRTEQGDSAMYLCASSPRRQGRHEQFFGPGTRLTVL.

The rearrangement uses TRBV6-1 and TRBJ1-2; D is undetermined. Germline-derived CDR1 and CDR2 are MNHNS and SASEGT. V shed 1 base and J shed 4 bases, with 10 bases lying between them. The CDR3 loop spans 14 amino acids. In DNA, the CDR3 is TGTGCCAGCAGTGAAGGGGTGGGTCCCTATGGCTACACCTTC. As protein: CASSEGVGPYGYTF.

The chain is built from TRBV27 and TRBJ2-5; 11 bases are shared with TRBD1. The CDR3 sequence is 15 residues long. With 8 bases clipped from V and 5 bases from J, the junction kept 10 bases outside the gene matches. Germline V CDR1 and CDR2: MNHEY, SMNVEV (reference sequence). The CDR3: CASGIGTGGRETQYF. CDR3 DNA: TGTGCCAGCGGTATCGGGACAGGGGGACGGGAGACCCAGTACTTC.

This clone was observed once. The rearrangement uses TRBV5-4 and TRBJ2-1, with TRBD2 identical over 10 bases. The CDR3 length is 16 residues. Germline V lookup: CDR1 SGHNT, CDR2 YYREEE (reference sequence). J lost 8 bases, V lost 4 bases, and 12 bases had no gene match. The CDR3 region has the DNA TGTGCCAGCAGCCGCCCAGCGGGGGGGCCGGGGGATGAGCAGTTCTTC. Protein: CASSRPAGGPGDEQFF.

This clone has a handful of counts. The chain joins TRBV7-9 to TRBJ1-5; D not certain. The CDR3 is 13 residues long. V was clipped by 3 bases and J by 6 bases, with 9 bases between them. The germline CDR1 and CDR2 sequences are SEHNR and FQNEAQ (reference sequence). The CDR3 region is CASSFTSTQPQHF. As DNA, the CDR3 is TGTGCCAGCAGCTTTACCTCCACTCAGCCCCAGCATTTT. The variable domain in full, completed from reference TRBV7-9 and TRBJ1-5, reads DTGVSQNPRHKITKRGQNVTFRCDPISEHNRLYWYRQTLGQGPEFLTYFQNEAQLEKSRLLSDRFSAERPKGSFSTLEIQRTEQGDSAMYLCASSFTSTQPQHFGDGTRLSIL.

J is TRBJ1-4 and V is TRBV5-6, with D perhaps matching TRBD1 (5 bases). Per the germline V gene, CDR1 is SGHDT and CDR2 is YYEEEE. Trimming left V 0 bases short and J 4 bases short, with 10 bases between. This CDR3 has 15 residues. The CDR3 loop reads CASSLAGGSNEKLFF. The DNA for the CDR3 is TGTGCCAGCAGCTTGGCCGGGGGGAGTAATGAAAAACTGTTTTTT.

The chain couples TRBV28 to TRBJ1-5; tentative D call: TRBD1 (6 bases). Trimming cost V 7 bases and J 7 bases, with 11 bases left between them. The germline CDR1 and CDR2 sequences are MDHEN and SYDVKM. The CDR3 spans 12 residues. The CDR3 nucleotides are TGTGCCAGCACCAGGGGCAGACAGCCCCAGCATTTT. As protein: CASTRGRQPQHF.

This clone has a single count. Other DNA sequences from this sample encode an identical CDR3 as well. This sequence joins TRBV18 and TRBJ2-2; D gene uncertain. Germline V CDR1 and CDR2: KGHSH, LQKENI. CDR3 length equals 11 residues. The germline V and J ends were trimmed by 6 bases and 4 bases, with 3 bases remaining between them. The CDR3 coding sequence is TGTGCCAGCTCCCCCACCGGGGAGCTGTTTTTT. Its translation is CASSPTGELFF.

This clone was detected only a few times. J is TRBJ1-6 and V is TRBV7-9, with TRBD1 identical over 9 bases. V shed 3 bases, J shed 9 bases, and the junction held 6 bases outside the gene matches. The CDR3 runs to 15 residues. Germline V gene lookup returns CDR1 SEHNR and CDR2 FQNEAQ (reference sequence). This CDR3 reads CASSFPTGGSSPLHF. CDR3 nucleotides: TGTGCCAGCAGCTTTCCGACAGGGGGGAGTTCACCCCTCCACTTT.

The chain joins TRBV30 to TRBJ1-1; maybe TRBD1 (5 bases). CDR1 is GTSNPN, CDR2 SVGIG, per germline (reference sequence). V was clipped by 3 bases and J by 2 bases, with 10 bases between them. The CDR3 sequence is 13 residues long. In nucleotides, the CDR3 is TGTGCCTGGAGCTGGGGCACAAACACTGAAGCTTTCTTT. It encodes CAWSWGTNTEAFF. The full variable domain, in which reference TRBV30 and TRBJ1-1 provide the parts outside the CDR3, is SQTIHQWPATLVQPVGSPLSLECTVEGTSNPNLYWYRQAAGRGLQLLFYSVGIGQISSEVPQNLSASRPQDRQFILSSKKLLLSDSGFYLCAWSWGTNTEAFFGQGTRLTVV.